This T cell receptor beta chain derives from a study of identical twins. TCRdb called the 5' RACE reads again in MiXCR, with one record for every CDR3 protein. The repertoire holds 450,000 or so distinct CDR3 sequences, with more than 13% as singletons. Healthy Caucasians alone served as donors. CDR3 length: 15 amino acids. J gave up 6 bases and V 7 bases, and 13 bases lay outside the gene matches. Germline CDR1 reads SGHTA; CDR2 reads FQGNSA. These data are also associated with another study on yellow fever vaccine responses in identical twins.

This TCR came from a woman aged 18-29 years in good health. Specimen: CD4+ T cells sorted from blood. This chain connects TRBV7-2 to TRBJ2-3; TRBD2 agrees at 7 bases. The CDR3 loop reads CASNQSPGGSDTQYF. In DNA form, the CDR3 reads TGTGCCAGCAACCAATCCCCGGGAGGATCGGATACGCAGTATTTT.